Below are 32 T cell receptor beta chains sequenced from a single sample in a study of T cell responses to AZD1222 COVID-19 vaccine. Profiling relied on immunoSEQ multiplex PCR, and the TCRdb table lists in-frame clones only, not all of them. The table has roughly 90,000 clones, approximately 90% seen once. The material was peripheral blood, obtained 28 days after the second AZD1222 dose. These receptors all stem from an adult who received the AZD1222 COVID-19 vaccine.

This chain's CDR3 is CASSQQVQETQYF. CDR3 sequence (DNA): TGTGCCAGCAGCCAACAGGTACAAGAGACCCAGTACTTC. This chain joins TRBV3-1 (or the pseudogene TRBV3-2) and TRBJ2-5; D is unresolved. Germline loops: CDR1 LGHDT, CDR2 YNNKEL (reference sequence). This CDR3 spans 13 amino acids. V lost 2 bases, J lost 2 bases, and 6 bases lay in between.

The rearrangement links TRBV3-1 (or the pseudogene TRBV3-2) to TRBJ2-5; D gene uncertain. The germline CDR1 and CDR2 sequences are LGHDT and YNNKEL (reference sequence). CDR3 length: 13 residues. The germline V and J ends were trimmed by 1 base and 3 bases, with 6 bases remaining between them. The CDR3 nucleotides are TGTGCCAGCAGCCAAGGAAGGGAAGAGACCCAGTACTTC. Translation: CASSQGREETQYF.

CDR3 nucleotide sequence: TGCGCCAGCAGCTCGGGGACAGGGGACACAGATACGCAGTATTTT. Translated, it gives CASSSGTGDTDTQYF. V is TRBV5-1 and J is TRBJ2-3, with TRBD1 matching over 10 bases. The CDR3 runs 15 residues. Germline CDR1 and CDR2: SGHRS and YFSETQ. The J segment lost 2 bases and the V segment lost 3 bases, leaving 3 bases of the junction unmatched.

The V and J genes are TRBV28 and TRBJ2-5, with TRBD1 identical over 7 bases. Germline-derived CDR1 and CDR2 are MDHEN and SYDVKM. There are 13 residues in the CDR3. The J segment lost 3 bases and the V segment lost 6 bases, leaving 4 bases of the junction unmatched. For the CDR3, the DNA is TGTGCCAGCAGGGGGACAGTTGAAGAGACCCAGTACTTC. Its translation is CASRGTVEETQYF. The full variable domain, its missing parts supplied by reference TRBV28 and TRBJ2-5, is DVKVTQSSRYLVKRTGEKVFLECVQDMDHENMFWYRQDPGLGLRLIYFSYDVKMKEKGDIPEGYSVSREKKERFSLILESASTNQTSMYLCASRGTVEETQYFGPGTRLLVL.

The chain couples TRBV9 to TRBJ1-1, with D unresolved. V gave up 4 bases and J gave up 0 bases, with 16 bases separating them. The CDR3 runs to 16 residues. CDR1 is SGDLS and CDR2 is YYNGEE in the germline V gene. The CDR3, as DNA: TGTGCCAGCAGCATGACCCCGGGTACTTTGAACACTGAAGCTTTCTTT. It encodes CASSMTPGTLNTEAFF.

This chain uses TRBV4-2 with TRBJ2-3; 8 nucleotides align to TRBD2. Looked up from germline, CDR1 is LGHNA and CDR2 is YNFKEQ. V shed 4 bases, J shed 3 bases, and the junction held 12 bases outside the gene matches. The CDR3 extends over 17 amino acids. The CDR3: CASSRKSGRSSTDTQYF. The CDR3 DNA is TGTGCCAGCAGCCGCAAGAGCGGGAGAAGTAGTACAGATACGCAGTATTTT.

The chain recombines TRBV5-1 with TRBJ2-6, with TRBD2 matching 8 bases. In germline, CDR1 is SGHRS, CDR2 YFSETQ. V was clipped by 4 bases and J by 0 bases; unmatched bases: 9. The CDR3 is 18 amino acids. CDR3 nucleotide sequence: TGCGCCAGCAGCGGAATTCTAGCGGGTGCCTCTGGGGCCAACGTCCTGACTTTC. This encodes CASSGILAGASGANVLTF.

The chain employs TRBV7-9 and TRBJ2-5, with TRBD1 matching 7 bases. The germline CDR1 and CDR2 sequences are SEHNR and FQNEAQ (reference sequence). Trimming cost V 3 bases and J 5 bases; bases outside gene matches: 6. CDR3 size: 14 residues. Written as DNA, the CDR3 is TGTGCCAGCAGCTTTGACATGGGACAGGAGACCCAGTACTTC. Translation: CASSFDMGQETQYF.

The rearrangement links TRBV7-2 to TRBJ2-7; 7 positions agree with TRBD2. This CDR3 has 17 amino acids. V trimming: 2 bases; J trimming: 5 bases; junction bases outside the gene matches: 15. CDR1 and CDR2 (germline): SGHTA, FQGNSA. CDR3 amino acids: CASSLTSPGLPFNEQYF. DNA for the CDR3: TGTGCCAGCAGCTTAACCTCTCCGGGACTACCTTTCAACGAGCAGTACTTC.

This rearrangement joins TRBV23-1 to TRBJ1-5, with a weak D call TRBD1 (5 bases). TRBV23-1 is placed among ORFs of uncertain function. This CDR3 spans 19 amino acids. The ends were cut back, 4 bases at V and 2 bases at J, with 24 bases in the middle. The CDR3 sequence is CASSPRGQTGDRRNQPQHF. The CDR3 DNA sequence: TGCGCCAGCAGTCCTCGCGGACAAACCGGAGACAGACGCAATCAGCCCCAGCATTTT.

The chain employs TRBV7-6 and TRBJ2-5; D is unresolved. This CDR3 is 13 amino acids long. The germline V gene has CDR1 SGHVS and CDR2 FNYEAQ. Trimming removed 5 bases at V and 2 bases at J, with 9 bases between. This chain's CDR3 is CASSTRPQETQYF. CDR3 DNA sequence: TGTGCCAGCAGCACCCGGCCTCAAGAGACCCAGTACTTC.

Concerning this clone: An end of the junction differs from the germline gene, which may be a read error. The rearrangement uses TRBV6-1 and TRBJ1-1; 9 nucleotides match TRBD1. Germline V lookup: CDR1 MNHNS, CDR2 SASEGT. CDR3 size: 16 residues. CDR3 in amino acids: CASREGTGRGNTEAFF. CDR3 nucleotide sequence: TGTGCCAGCAGGGAAGGGACAGGGAGGGGGAACACTGAAGCTTTCTTT.

The J gene is TRBJ2-2, the V gene TRBV5-6, with 9 bases identical to TRBD2. The V gene end was trimmed by 1 base and the J gene end by 4 bases; junction bases not matched to a gene: 5. The CDR3 sequence is 16 residues long. The germline CDR1 and CDR2 sequences are SGHDT and YYEEEE. The DNA for the CDR3 is TGTGCCAGCAGCTTGATAGCGGGAGCCGTCACCGGGGAGCTGTTTTTT. It yields the protein CASSLIAGAVTGELFF.

The rearrangement uses TRBV7-2 and TRBJ1-5; D possibly corresponds to TRBD1 (5 bases). With 1 base removed from V and 7 bases from J, the gap between germline ends came to 14 bases. The CDR3 spans 15 residues. Per germline, CDR1 SGHTA and CDR2 FQGNSA. The CDR3: CASSLGSQGGQPQHF. The CDR3 nucleotides read TGTGCCAGCAGCTTAGGATCCCAGGGAGGCCAGCCCCAGCATTTT.

V and J are TRBV19 and TRBJ1-5; maybe TRBD1 (6 bases). V shed 6 bases and J shed 6 bases, with 15 bases lying between them. The CDR3 extends over 14 amino acids. Germline-derived CDR1 and CDR2 are LNHDA and SQIVND (reference sequence). CDR3 nucleotide sequence: TGTGCCAGTAGCCTCTACAGGGTGAGTCAGCCCCAGCATTTT. Translation: CASSLYRVSQPQHF.

This clone occurred once. This rearrangement joins TRBV6-2 or TRBV6-3 to TRBJ1-6; 8 bases map to TRBD1. V lost 5 bases and J lost 10; bases outside the gene matches: 4. This CDR3 has 13 residues. From germline, CDR1 is MNHEY and CDR2 SVGEGT. The CDR3, as DNA: TGTGCCAGCAGTGACAGGGGAGCCTCACCCCTCCACTTT. It encodes CASSDRGASPLHF.

V gene TRBV6-1 combines with J gene TRBJ1-5, with D perhaps TRBD1 (6 bases). V was shortened by 2 bases and J by 4 bases, with 15 bases between the two germline ends. This CDR3 region has 16 residues. Germline assignment: CDR1 MNHNS and CDR2 SASEGT. CDR3 in DNA: TGTGCCAGCAGTGAAAAGGGGGAGGGTGATAATCAGCCCCAGCATTTT. This codes for CASSEKGEGDNQPQHF.

For the CDR3, the DNA is TGTGCCAGCAGCCAAGACTCTACAATGAACACTGAAGCTTTCTTT. It specifies CASSQDSTMNTEAFF. J is TRBJ1-1 and V is TRBV3-1 (or the pseudogene TRBV3-2); D is ambiguous. The CDR3 is made up of 15 amino acids. The ends were cut back, 0 bases at V and 0 bases at J, with 8 bases in the middle. The V gene's germline CDR1 is LGHDT and CDR2 YNNKEL (reference sequence).

The chain recombines TRBV29-1 with TRBJ1-3; D uncertain. The V and J ends lost 6 bases and 4 bases respectively, with 10 bases between them. The CDR3 extends over 12 amino acids. Per germline, CDR1 SQVTM and CDR2 ANQGSEA. The chain's CDR3 is CSVETWGNTIYF. CDR3 sequence (DNA): TGCAGCGTCGAGACTTGGGGAAACACCATATATTTT.

This sequence joins TRBV5-1 and TRBJ2-2, with 9 bases lining up with TRBD1. The length of the CDR3 is 18 residues. The germline gives CDR1 SGHRS, CDR2 YFSETQ. V was clipped by 2 bases and J by 6 bases; unmatched bases: 14. CDR3 coding DNA: TGCGCCAGCAGCTTCCCGGGACAGGGAGTAGTTGGCGCCGGGGAGCTGTTTTTT. Translation gives CASSFPGQGVVGAGELFF.

This chain connects TRBV11-2 to TRBJ2-2; no clear D gene. This CDR3 has 13 amino acids. Germline V gene data show CDR1 as SGHAT and CDR2 as FQNNGV. Trimming took 4 bases from V and 5 from J, leaving 8 bases between them. CDR3 in amino acids: CASSSVRTGELFF. The CDR3 nucleotides are TGTGCCAGCAGCTCCGTTCGAACCGGGGAGCTGTTTTTT.

The V gene is TRBV10-3, the J gene TRBJ2-3, with 7 bases aligning to TRBD2. The CDR3 sequence is 16 residues long. Germline trimming cut 7 bases from V and 5 bases from J; bases unmatched to any gene: 15. In germline, CDR1 is ENHRY, CDR2 SYGVKD. The CDR3 protein is CAINSGLGGSRDTQYF. The CDR3 DNA reads as TGTGCCATCAACAGCGGATTGGGCGGGAGTCGAGATACGCAGTATTTT.

This chain uses TRBV5-4 with TRBJ1-2, with D tentatively TRBD1 (6 bases). CDR1 and CDR2 from the germline V gene are SGHNT and YYREEE (reference sequence). CDR3 length: 13 amino acids. The ends were cut back, 1 base at V and 10 bases at J, with 14 bases in the middle. The CDR3 sequence is CASSLWDTYAYTF. The CDR3 nucleotides read TGTGCCAGCAGCTTGTGGGACACCTACGCCTACACCTTC.

The chain combines TRBV5-1 with TRBJ1-3; tentatively, D is TRBD1 (5 bases). The germline gives CDR1 SGHRS, CDR2 YFSETQ. Trimming removed 2 bases at V and 0 bases at J, with 12 bases between. The CDR3 contains 16 residues. CDR3 coding DNA: TGCGCCAGCAGCTTAAACGCAGGGTTCTCTGGAAACACCATATATTTT. Amino acids: CASSLNAGFSGNTIYF.

The chain joins TRBV7-9 to TRBJ1-1; 9 bases agree with TRBD1. This CDR3 region has 17 residues. The germline CDR1 and CDR2 sequences are SEHNR and FQNEAQ (reference sequence). J lost 4 bases, V lost 0 bases, and 9 bases had no gene match. In DNA form, the CDR3 reads TGTGCCAGCAGCTTAGCACAGGGGGCGCCGGGAAGCACTGAAGCTTTCTTT. This translates into CASSLAQGAPGSTEAFF.

This sequence joins TRBV4-2 and TRBJ1-6; no definite D call. Germline-derived CDR1 and CDR2 are LGHNA and YNFKEQ. The CDR3 consists of 15 residues. Between the trimmed V and J ends, which lost 3 bases and 6 bases, there was a span of 12 bases. CDR3 sequence (DNA): TGTGCCAGCAGCCAGGAGGGTTTTCCTAATTCACCCCTCCACTTT. Translating it yields CASSQEGFPNSPLHF.

V usage is TRBV6-1 and J usage is TRBJ2-3; D is possibly TRBD2 (6 bases). The CDR3 is made up of 15 amino acids. CDR1 is MNHNS and CDR2 is SASEGT in the germline V gene. Trimming took 3 bases from V and 2 from J, leaving 12 bases between them. CDR3 region: CASSEFGLSTDTQYF. Written as DNA, the CDR3 is TGTGCCAGCAGTGAGTTTGGACTATCCACAGATACGCAGTATTTT.

V is TRBV2 and J is TRBJ2-7, with D perhaps TRBD1 (5 bases). CDR3 length equals 15 residues. V was trimmed by 7 bases and J by 7 bases, leaving 23 bases between them. Germline V gene sequence: CDR1 SNHLY, CDR2 FYNNEI. DNA for the CDR3: TGTGCCAGCATCCAGGGTCGAGTACCCTACCCGGAGCAGTACTTC. It yields the protein CASIQGRVPYPEQYF.

This clone was seen ten or more times. V is TRBV4-2 and J is TRBJ2-3; D possibly matches TRBD1 or TRBD2 (5 bases each). This CDR3 comprises 15 residues. The germline gives CDR1 LGHNA, CDR2 YNFKEQ. The germline V and J ends were trimmed by 0 bases and 3 bases, with 10 bases remaining between them. The DNA of the CDR3 is TGTGCCAGCAGCCAAGAAAACGGGGCAACAGATACGCAGTATTTT. Its translation is CASSQENGATDTQYF.

J is TRBJ1-1 and V is TRBV29-1, with D possibly being TRBD1 (6 bases). CDR1 and CDR2 from the germline V gene are SQVTM and ANQGSEA. CDR3 length: 13 residues. V was cut by 6 bases and J by 3 bases, with 14 bases left in between. The CDR3 bases are TGCAGCGTCTACCACAGGGCGGACACTGAAGCTTTCTTT. It specifies CSVYHRADTEAFF.

The chain recombines TRBV5-1 with TRBJ2-6; TRBD2 is a possible D gene (5 bases). This CDR3 has 14 amino acids. CDR1 SGHRS and CDR2 YFSETQ come from the germline V gene. Trimming removed 4 bases at V and 0 bases at J, with 5 bases between. The CDR3 DNA reads as TGCGCCAGCAGCGGGAGCTCTGGGGCCAACGTCCTGACTTTC. It yields the protein CASSGSSGANVLTF.

The chain carries TRBV25-1 and TRBJ1-4, with D unclear. Germline CDR1 is MGHDK and CDR2 is SYGVNS. The length of the CDR3 is 12 residues. Trimming removed 1 base from V and 13 bases from J, with 10 bases in between. This CDR3 is CASSEWGSGLFF. The CDR3 DNA follows: TGTGCCAGCAGTGAATGGGGTAGTGGACTGTTTTTT.